This is a list of T cell receptor beta chains from one sample in a study of T cell repertoires in cytomegalovirus infection. A single record per CDR3 protein comes from TCRdb applying MiXCR to the reads. The table has a few hundred thousand distinct CDR3 sequences, 25% seen once; the top ten hold about 14%. The antigens for these receptors are not known. This sample comprised cultured PBMCs, obtained from culture after CMV antigen stimulation. These receptors all stem from a human donor in good health (CMV status not recorded). Some clones in this sample may be carry-over from other donors' samples. CDR3s include the opening cysteine and the closing phenylalanine or tryptophan. A D gene is named only where the DNA matches it firmly. Size tells how often a clone was seen (once, few, many) or the class of an expanded clone, and some rows leave it out.

V gene	J gene	clone size	CDR3 length	D gene	CDR3 DNA	CDR3 protein
TRBV30	TRBJ2-3	-	16	-	TGTGCCTGGAGTCTCCGGGTAGCGGCTACCACAGATACGCAGTATTTT	CAWSLRVAATTDTQYF
TRBV6-2/TRBV6-3	TRBJ1-5	-	15	-	TGTGCCAGCAGTTCCTCAGGGAGCGGCAATCAGCCCCAGCATTTT	CASSSSGSGNQPQHF
TRBV4-2	TRBJ2-1	-	17	-	TGTGCCAGCAGCCAAGCGTCGAGACGTCTCCTCACCGATGAGCAGTTCTTC	CASSQASRRLLTDEQFF
TRBV11-3	TRBJ1-2	-	13	-	TGTGCCAGCAGTTTTCAGGGGTTCTATGGCTACACCTTC	CASSFQGFYGYTF
TRBV19	TRBJ2-1	few	15	TRBD2	TGTGCCAGTAGTATTGCTACTAGCGGCCACAATGAGCAGTTCTTC	CASSIATSGHNEQFF
TRBV3-1	TRBJ2-2	few	14	-	TGTGCCAGCAGCCAAGGGTCTCCGCCCGGGGAGCTGTTTTTT	CASSQGSPPGELFF
TRBV7-8	TRBJ2-5	many	18	-	TGTGCCAGCAGCCCCGGCGTTTTTATAGAGGGCAGGTCGTCTACCCAGTACTTC	CASSPGVFIEGRSSTQYF
TRBV6-5	TRBJ2-1	-	14	TRBD2	TGTGCCAGCAGTTACAGTGGGGGGGGCAATGAGCAGTTCTTC	CASSYSGGGNEQFF
TRBV19	TRBJ1-1	-	17	-	TGTGCCAGTAGTAACCGGCCCGGGCAGGTAGGGAGCACTGAAGCTTTCTTT	CASSNRPGQVGSTEAFF
TRBV7-2	TRBJ2-5	many	14	TRBD2	TGTGCCAGCAGCTTTCAAGCGGGAGCTGAGACCCAGTACTTC	CASSFQAGAETQYF
TRBV25-1	TRBJ1-1	-	13	-	TGTGCCAGCAGGGACGGCATGAACACTGAAGCTTTCTTT	CASRDGMNTEAFF
TRBV6-1	TRBJ1-1	-	13	-	TGTGCCAGCATCGGAAGGGCCAACACTGAAGCTTTCTTT	CASIGRANTEAFF
TRBV7-2	TRBJ2-3	few	15	-	TGTGCCAGCAGCTTAGAGCTAGCGTGGGCAGATACGCAGTATTTT	CASSLELAWADTQYF
TRBV12-5	TRBJ2-3	-	15	-	TGTGCTAGTGGCCTTACCCAGGGAGGCACAGATACGCAGTATTTT	CASGLTQGGTDTQYF
TRBV7-6	TRBJ2-1	-	13	-	TGTGCCAGCAGGCTAGCGCCGTACAATGAGCAGTTCTTC	CASRLAPYNEQFF
TRBV12-5	TRBJ1-1	few	17	TRBD1	TGTGCTAGTGGTTTGGTACTCGGACAGGAGATGAACACTGAAGCTTTCTTT	CASGLVLGQEMNTEAFF
TRBV7-2	TRBJ2-1	-	16	TRBD2	TGTGCCAGCAGCTTAGTCTTGACTAGCGGGAGGAATGAGCAGTTCTTC	CASSLVLTSGRNEQFF
TRBV7-2	TRBJ1-2	many	12	-	TGTGCCAGCAGCTTAGATGCCTATGGCTACACCTTC	CASSLDAYGYTF
TRBV6-2/TRBV6-3	TRBJ1-2	-	12	TRBD1	TGTGCCAGCGGGGACAGTCCCTATGGCTACACCTTC	CASGDSPYGYTF
TRBV7-2	TRBJ2-1	many	17	TRBD2	TGTGCCAGCAGCTTAATACCCCGACTAGCGGGATTCGGTGAGCAGTTCTTC	CASSLIPRLAGFGEQFF
TRBV6-1	TRBJ2-5	-	15	-	TGTGCCAGCAGTTACCGGGGCCTGCCCCAAGAGACCCAGTACTTC	CASSYRGLPQETQYF
TRBV6-2/TRBV6-3	TRBJ1-1	-	14	-	TGTGCCAGCAGCCAAAGGGCAGAAAACACTGAAGCTTTCTTT	CASSQRAENTEAFF
TRBV30	TRBJ1-1	-	13	-	TGTGCCTGGAGTCGGGCCTTGCGCACTGAAGCTTTCTTT	CAWSRALRTEAFF
TRBV7-2	TRBJ2-1	-	13	TRBD2	TGTGCCAGCAGCCCAAGCGGGAGGGGTGAGCAGTTCTTC	CASSPSGRGEQFF
TRBV18	TRBJ2-3	-	17	TRBD1	TGTGCCAGCTCAACGGGGACAGGGGGCAGGATCACAGATACGCAGTATTTT	CASSTGTGGRITDTQYF
TRBV27	TRBJ2-1	-	15	TRBD2	TGTGCCAGCAGTTCGAGCGGGAGGATGGGCGGTGAGCAGTTCTTC	CASSSSGRMGGEQFF
TRBV4-1	TRBJ2-1	few	12	-	TGCGCCAGCAGACCCCTAGGGGGTGAGCAGTTCTTC	CASRPLGGEQFF
TRBV9	TRBJ2-7	-	15	TRBD1	TGTGCCAGCAGCGCACAGGACAGGGGGAGCCACGAGCAGTACTTC	CASSAQDRGSHEQYF